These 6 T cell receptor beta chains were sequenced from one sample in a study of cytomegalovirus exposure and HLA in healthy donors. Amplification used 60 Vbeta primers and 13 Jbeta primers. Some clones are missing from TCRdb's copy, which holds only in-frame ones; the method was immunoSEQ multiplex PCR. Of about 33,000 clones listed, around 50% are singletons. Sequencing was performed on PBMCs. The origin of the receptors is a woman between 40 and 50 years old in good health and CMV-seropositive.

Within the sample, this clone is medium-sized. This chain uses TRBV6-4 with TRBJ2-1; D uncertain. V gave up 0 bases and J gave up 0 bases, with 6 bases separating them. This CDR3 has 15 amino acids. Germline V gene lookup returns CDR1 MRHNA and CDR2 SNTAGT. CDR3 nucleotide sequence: TGTGCCAGCAGTGACTCGCGGAGCTCCTACAATGAGCAGTTCTTC. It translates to CASSDSRSSYNEQFF.

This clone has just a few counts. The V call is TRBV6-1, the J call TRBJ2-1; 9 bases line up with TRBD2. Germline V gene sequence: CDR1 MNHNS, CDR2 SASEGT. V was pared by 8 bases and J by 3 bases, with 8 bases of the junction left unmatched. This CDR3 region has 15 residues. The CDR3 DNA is TGTGCCAGCCCCCGGATTAGCGGGGGCTACAATGAGCAGTTCTTC. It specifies CASPRISGGYNEQFF.

The CDR3 nucleotides read TGTGCTTCTAAAGCGCCCGGGGGGGAGCTGTTTTTT. Protein sequence: CASKAPGGELFF. The rearrangement links TRBV6-1 to TRBJ2-2; D is unresolved. The germline V gene has CDR1 MNHNS and CDR2 SASEGT. The CDR3 totals 12 residues.

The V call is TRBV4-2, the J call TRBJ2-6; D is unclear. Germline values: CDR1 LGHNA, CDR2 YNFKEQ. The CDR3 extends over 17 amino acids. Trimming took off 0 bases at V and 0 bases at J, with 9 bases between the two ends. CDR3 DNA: TGTGCCAGCAGCCAAGATGAGGCGGCCTCTGGGGCCAACGTCCTGACTTTC. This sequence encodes CASSQDEAASGANVLTF.

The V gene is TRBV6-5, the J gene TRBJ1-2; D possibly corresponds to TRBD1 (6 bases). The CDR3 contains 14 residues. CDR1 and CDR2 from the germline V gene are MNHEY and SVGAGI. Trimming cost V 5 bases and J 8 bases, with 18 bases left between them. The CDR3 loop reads CASSTPGHFWGYTF. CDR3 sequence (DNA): TGTGCCAGCAGTACTCCGGGACACTTCTGGGGCTACACCTTC.

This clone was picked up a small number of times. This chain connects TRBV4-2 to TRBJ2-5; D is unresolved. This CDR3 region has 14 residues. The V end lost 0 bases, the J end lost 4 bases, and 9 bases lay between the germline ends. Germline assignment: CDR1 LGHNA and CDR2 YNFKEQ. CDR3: CASSQDRGSETQYF. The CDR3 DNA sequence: TGTGCCAGCAGCCAAGATCGCGGCTCAGAGACCCAGTACTTC.